These 9 T cell receptor beta chains were sequenced from one sample in a study of radiotherapy plus CTLA-4 blockade in lung cancer. TCRdb's copy holds only in-frame clones and misses some; the assay was immunoSEQ multiplex PCR. The data show some 73,000 clones, about 80% seen once. The sequences come from peripheral blood, collected from a patient treated with radiotherapy plus ipilimumab. Receptors were obtained from a human donor with non-small cell lung cancer who had stable disease on radiotherapy plus ipilimumab.

This chain connects TRBV9 to TRBJ2-1; D possibly uses TRBD1 or TRBD2 (5 bases each). From germline, CDR1 is SGDLS and CDR2 YYNGEE. V lost 7 bases and J lost 0, with 11 bases in between. This CDR3 is 14 amino acids long. The CDR3 DNA reads TGTGCCAGCGGAAAGGGGAGCTCCTACAATGAGCAGTTCTTC. Amino acid sequence: CASGKGSSYNEQFF.

The V call is TRBV30, the J call TRBJ1-6; maybe TRBD1 (6 bases). Germline assignment: CDR1 GTSNPN and CDR2 SVGIG (reference sequence). The CDR3 spans 16 residues. Trimming cost V 1 base and J 8 bases, with 18 bases left between them. CDR3 loop: CAWSAVKRTADSPLHF. CDR3 DNA: TGTGCCTGGAGTGCCGTCAAACGGACAGCCGATTCACCCCTCCACTTT.

V usage is TRBV28 and J usage is TRBJ2-7, with 10 bases identical to TRBD1. This CDR3 is built from 15 residues. Germline V gene data show CDR1 as MDHEN and CDR2 as SYDVKM. Trimming removed 2 bases from V and 0 bases from J; junction bases left unmatched: 1. The CDR3 loop reads CASSLRTGGSYEQYF. The CDR3 DNA is TGTGCCAGCAGTTTACGGACAGGGGGCTCCTACGAGCAGTACTTC.

The chain has TRBV5-1 and TRBJ2-2; 15 bases are a match to TRBD2. This CDR3 contains 18 residues. V dropped 4 bases and J dropped 7; count of bases not matched to a gene: 11. Germline CDR1 SGHRS, CDR2 YFSETQ. The CDR3 DNA is TGCGCCAGCAGCAGGGGACTAGCGGGAGGAGGAAGGAGCGGGGAGCTGTTTTTT. As protein: CASSRGLAGGGRSGELFF.

This clone has only one observation. This rearrangement joins TRBV19 to TRBJ1-2, with 9 bases matching TRBD1. The CDR3 length is 15 residues. V was pared by 7 bases and J by 2 bases, with 8 bases of the junction left unmatched. Germline loops: CDR1 LNHDA, CDR2 SQIVND (reference sequence). The CDR3 nucleotides are TGTGCCAGTACCCCGGGAGGGACAGGGAACTATGGCTACACCTTC. Its protein is CASTPGGTGNYGYTF.

This clone was detected only once. V usage is TRBV9 and J usage is TRBJ1-4, with TRBD1 as a possible D gene (5 bases). The CDR3 contains 15 residues. Germline CDR1 and CDR2: SGDLS and YYNGEE. Trimming removed 4 bases at V and 8 bases at J, with 18 bases between. The DNA of the CDR3 is TGTGCCAGCAGCCCAGGCAGGCAGGGAGGAGAAAAACTGTTTTTT. Translated, it gives CASSPGRQGGEKLFF. Full variable domain (missing parts from reference TRBV9 and TRBJ1-4): DSGVTQTPKHLITATGQRVTLRCSPRSGDLSVYWYQQSLDQGLQFLIQYYNGEERAKGNILERFSAQQFPDLHSELNLSSLELGDSALYFCASSPGRQGGEKLFFGSGTQLSVL.

This clone was counted once. This chain joins TRBV7-2 and TRBJ2-7, with 14 bases that match TRBD2. The CDR3 sequence is 15 residues long. Germline-derived CDR1 and CDR2 are SGHTA and FQGNSA. V was clipped by 5 bases and J by 1 base; unmatched bases: 1. CDR3 DNA sequence: TGTGCCAGCAGCCGGACTAGCGGGGGGTCCTACGAGCAGTACTTC. Its translation is CASSRTSGGSYEQYF. The full variable domain, its missing parts supplied by reference TRBV7-2 and TRBJ2-7, is GAGVSQSPSNKVTEKGKDVELRCDPISGHTALYWYRQSLGQGLEFLIYFQGNSAPDKSGLPSDRFSAERTGGSVSTLTIQRTQQEDSAVYLCASSRTSGGSYEQYFGPGTRLTVT.

The chain is built from TRBV9 and TRBJ2-1; D unclear. CDR3 size: 14 residues. CDR1 is SGDLS and CDR2 is YYNGEE in the germline V gene. The ends were cut back, 3 bases at V and 0 bases at J, with 7 bases in the middle. Here the CDR3 reads CASSGQNSYNEQFF. The CDR3 DNA is TGTGCCAGCAGCGGGCAGAACTCCTACAATGAGCAGTTCTTC. The entire variable domain, with the rest obtained from reference TRBV9 and TRBJ2-1, is as follows: DSGVTQTPKHLITATGQRVTLRCSPRSGDLSVYWYQQSLDQGLQFLIQYYNGEERAKGNILERFSAQQFPDLHSELNLSSLELGDSALYFCASSGQNSYNEQFFGPGTRLTVL.

The chain couples TRBV7-9 to TRBJ1-1; D is perhaps TRBD1 (5 bases). Trimming removed 6 bases from V and 6 bases from J, with 11 bases in between. Looked up from germline, CDR1 is SEHNR and CDR2 is FQNEAQ (reference sequence). This CDR3 contains 12 residues. The CDR3 region has the DNA TGTGCCAGCAGACCTGACAGATCTGAAGCTTTCTTT. Translated: CASRPDRSEAFF.